A selection of T cell receptor beta chains follows, all from one sample in a study of blood T cell repertoires in COVID-19. Measured with immunoSEQ multiplex PCR; TCRdb has only the in-frame clones, and not every one. The table records about 100,000 clones, 90% to 95% of them present only once. The specimen was peripheral blood. These receptors were collected from a man between 60 and 75 years old with acute or convalescent COVID-19. CDR3s include the opening cysteine and the closing phenylalanine or tryptophan. The D gene is left open where the match is weak. Where a row states a size, it is once, few, many or the class of an expanded clone; other rows omit it.

clone_size j_call v_call d_call cdr3_aa cdr3_nt
- TRBJ2-3 TRBV7-8 - CASSPTGTDTQYF TGTGCCAGCAGCCCCACTGGCACAGATACGCAGTATTTT
- TRBJ2-4 TRBV7-9 - CASSLDRAAKNIQYF TGTGCCAGCAGCTTAGACAGGGCTGCCAAAAACATTCAGTACTTC
- TRBJ1-5 TRBV10-3 TRBD1 CATRSDREVRDQPQHF TGTGCCACCCGGAGCGACAGGGAAGTAAGGGATCAGCCCCAGCATTTT
- TRBJ2-7 TRBV7-9 TRBD2 CAWGGRKTSYEQYF TGTGCGTGGGGAGGGCGAAAAACCTCCTACGAGCAGTACTTC
- TRBJ1-2 TRBV23-1 - CASSQSSLTGIRGYTF TGCGCCAGCAGTCAATCCTCCCTTACAGGGATACGAGGCTACACCTTC
few TRBJ2-1 TRBV7-9 TRBD2 CASSSPGGDEQFF TGTGCCAGCAGCTCGCCCGGGGGGGATGAGCAGTTCTTC
- TRBJ2-3 TRBV5-5 TRBD2 CASSLGNSGNTDTQYF TGTGCCAGCAGCTTGGGTAATAGCGGGAACACAGATACGCAGTATTTT
- TRBJ2-1 TRBV13 TRBD1 CASSLGQDRTGSEQFF TGTGCCAGCAGCTTAGGCCAGGACCGGACAGGGTCTGAGCAGTTCTTC
- TRBJ2-1 TRBV5-1 - CASSLGGTHNEQFF TGCGCCAGCAGCTTGGGGGGGACACACAATGAGCAGTTCTTC
once TRBJ2-1 TRBV14 TRBD2 CASRLAGGLGYNEQFF TGTGCCAGCAGACTAGCGGGAGGGTTAGGCTACAATGAGCAGTTCTTC
- TRBJ2-1 TRBV6-6 TRBD2 CASSRLAGSPLGEQFF TGTGCCAGCAGCAGATTAGCGGGAAGCCCCTTGGGTGAGCAGTTCTTC
- TRBJ1-6 TRBV11-2 - CASSSVYQGLHF TGTGCCAGCAGCTCTGTGTATCAGGGCCTCCACTTT
once TRBJ2-2 TRBV4-2 TRBD1 CASSQETGTGHTGELFF TGTGCCAGCAGCCAAGAGACCGGGACAGGGCACACCGGGGAGCTGTTTTTT
- TRBJ1-6 TRBV3-1/TRBV3-2 - CASSQDVSSYNSPLHF TGTGCCAGCAGCCAAGACGTGAGCTCCTATAATTCACCCCTCCACTTT
- TRBJ2-5 TRBV15 TRBD2 CATSSGLALQETQYF TGTGCCACCAGCAGCGGACTAGCTCTGCAAGAGACCCAGTACTTC
- TRBJ2-7 TRBV5-4 TRBD2 CASSSGTSGVYEQYF TGTGCCAGCAGCTCAGGGACTAGCGGAGTCTACGAGCAGTACTTC
- TRBJ1-5 TRBV30 - CAWSVRGYQPQHF TGTGCCTGGAGTGTACGGGGGTATCAGCCCCAGCATTTT
- TRBJ2-7 TRBV5-1 - CASSLDTYEQYF TGCGCCAGCAGCTTGGATACCTACGAGCAGTACTTC
- TRBJ2-1 TRBV7-2 TRBD2 CASSAGLAGVNEQFF TGTGCCAGCAGCGCGGGACTAGCGGGAGTGAATGAGCAGTTCTTC
- TRBJ2-6 TRBV10-3 - CAISKVLQGSSGANVLTF TGTGCCATCAGTAAGGTTCTCCAGGGGAGCTCTGGGGCCAACGTCCTGACTTTC
- TRBJ2-1 TRBV27 - CASSLAGYNEQFF TGTGCCAGCAGTTTAGCAGGATACAATGAGCAGTTCTTC
- TRBJ2-3 TRBV24-1 TRBD1 CATQTGGSTDTQYF TGTGCCACACAGACAGGGGGCAGTACAGATACGCAGTATTTT
- TRBJ1-1 TRBV19 - CASSIAPHPEEAFF TGTGCCAGTAGTATAGCTCCCCACCCCGAGGAAGCTTTCTTT
- TRBJ2-3 TRBV6-5 TRBD1 CATQGSTDTQYF TGTGCCACACAGGGGTCCACAGATACGCAGTATTTT
- TRBJ1-2 TRBV18 TRBD1 CASSLDRVAGYTF TGTGCCAGCTCACTGGACAGGGTTGCTGGCTACACCTTC
- TRBJ1-5 TRBV19 - CASSLGRGGNQPQHF TGTGCCAGTAGTCTCGGGAGAGGAGGCAATCAGCCCCAGCATTTT
few TRBJ2-5 TRBV4-2 TRBD1 CASSQVPGQGLETQYF TGTGCCAGCAGCCAAGTCCCGGGACAGGGGTTGGAGACCCAGTACTTC
- TRBJ1-1 TRBV19 - CASSRALNTEAFF TGTGCCAGTAGCAGGGCCCTGAACACTGAAGCTTTCTTT
- TRBJ1-2 TRBV10-3 - CAISDLRGADYGYTF TGTGCCATCAGTGATCTGCGGGGGGCGGACTATGGCTACACCTTC